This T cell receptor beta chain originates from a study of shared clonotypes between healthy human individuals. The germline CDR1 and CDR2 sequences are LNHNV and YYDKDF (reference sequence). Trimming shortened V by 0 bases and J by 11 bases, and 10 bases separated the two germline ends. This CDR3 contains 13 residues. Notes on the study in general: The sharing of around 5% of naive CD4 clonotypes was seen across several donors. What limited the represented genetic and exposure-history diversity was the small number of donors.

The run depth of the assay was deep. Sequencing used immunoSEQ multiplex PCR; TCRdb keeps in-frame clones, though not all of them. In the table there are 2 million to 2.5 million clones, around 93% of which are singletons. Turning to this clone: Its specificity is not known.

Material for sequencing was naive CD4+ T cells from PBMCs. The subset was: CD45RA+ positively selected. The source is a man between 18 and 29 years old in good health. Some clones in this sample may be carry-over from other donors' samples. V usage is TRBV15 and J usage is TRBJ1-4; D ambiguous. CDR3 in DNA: TGTGCCACCAGCAGAGACCTAGCGGGGAAACTGTTTTTT. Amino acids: CATSRDLAGKLFF. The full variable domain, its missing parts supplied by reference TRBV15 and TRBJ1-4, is DAMVIQNPRYQVTQFGKPVTLSCSQTLNHNVMYWYQQKSSQAPKLLFHYYDKDFNNEADTPDNFQSRRPNTSFCFLDIRSPGLGDTAMYLCATSRDLAGKLFFGSGTQLSVL.